These 6 T cell receptor beta chains were sequenced from one sample in a study of blood T cell repertoires in COVID-19. The protocol was immunoSEQ multiplex PCR, while the TCRdb copy is restricted to in-frame clones and leaves out a portion. The data contain about 180,000 clones, 70% to 90% of them singletons. The sequenced sample consisted of peripheral blood. These receptors were collected from a woman aged 25 to 45 with acute or convalescent COVID-19.

The chain combines TRBV9 with TRBJ2-6, with 9 bases that match TRBD1. CDR1 and CDR2 (germline): SGDLS, YYNGEE. The CDR3 loop spans 16 amino acids. Losses at the gene ends were 3 bases for V and 4 bases for J; bases not matched to a gene: 5. This CDR3 is CASSAGTGPGANVLTF. The CDR3 nucleotides read TGTGCCAGCAGCGCCGGGACAGGGCCCGGGGCCAACGTCCTGACTTTC.

Concerning this clone: An end of the junction differs from the germline gene, which may be a read error. The genes are TRBV3-1 (or the pseudogene TRBV3-2) and TRBJ2-7, with TRBD2 as a possible D gene (6 bases). This CDR3 is 12 amino acids long. CDR1 and CDR2 (germline): LGHDT, YNNKEL (reference sequence). CDR3: CASSQLPGLMSF. DNA for the CDR3: TGTGCCAGCAGCCAACTCCCGGGACTCATGTCCTTC.

This chain connects TRBV6-5 to TRBJ2-5, with 8 bases fitting TRBD2. Germline trimming cut 6 bases from V and 5 bases from J; bases unmatched to any gene: 5. Germline CDR1 reads MNHEY; CDR2 reads SVGAGI. The CDR3 loop spans 13 amino acids. The chain's CDR3 is CASRPSGGETQYF. CDR3 coding DNA: TGTGCCAGCAGACCTTCGGGAGGGGAGACCCAGTACTTC.

The V and J genes are TRBV28 and TRBJ1-1, with D tentatively TRBD1 (5 bases). Trimming took off 6 bases at V and 7 bases at J, with 9 bases between the two ends. The germline V gene has CDR1 MDHEN and CDR2 SYDVKM. The length of the CDR3 is 11 residues. CDR3 DNA: TGTGCCAGCAGATCAGGGTTTGAAGCTTTCTTT. This sequence encodes CASRSGFEAFF.

This chain connects TRBV15 to TRBJ1-5, with a possible D match to TRBD1 (5 bases). Germline V gene data show CDR1 as LNHNV and CDR2 as YYDKDF (reference sequence). The CDR3 length is 16 residues. Trimming shortened V by 0 bases and J by 7 bases, and 16 bases separated the two germline ends. The CDR3 DNA reads TGTGCCACCAGCAGAGATGTGGACACGGTCAACCAGCCCCAGCATTTT. It encodes CATSRDVDTVNQPQHF. The complete variable domain, with remaining parts taken from reference TRBV15 and TRBJ1-5, reads DAMVIQNPRYQVTQFGKPVTLSCSQTLNHNVMYWYQQKSSQAPKLLFHYYDKDFNNEADTPDNFQSRRPNTSFCFLDIRSPGLGDTAMYLCATSRDVDTVNQPQHFGDGTRLSIL.

V and J are TRBV18 and TRBJ2-7; 7 bases match TRBD1. After removal of 5 bases from V and 3 bases from J, the junction contained 1 base not matched to a gene. Per the germline V gene, CDR1 is KGHSH and CDR2 is LQKENI. This CDR3 is 12 amino acids long. CDR3 protein: CASSTGDYEQYF. As DNA, the CDR3 is TGTGCCAGCTCAACAGGGGACTACGAGCAGTACTTC. The whole variable domain, remainder taken from reference TRBV18 and TRBJ2-7, is NAGVMQNPRHLVRRRGQEARLRCSPMKGHSHVYWYRQLPEEGLKFMVYLQKENIIDESGMPKERFSAEFPKEGPSILRIQQVVRGDSAAYFCASSTGDYEQYFGPGTRLTVT.